The 2 T cell receptor beta chains presented below share a single source sample, sequenced in a study of cytomegalovirus exposure and HLA in healthy donors. Amplification used 60 Vbeta primers and 13 Jbeta primers. TCRdb's copy holds only in-frame clones and misses some; the assay was immunoSEQ multiplex PCR. The repertoire has 140,000 or so clones, 80% to 85% of them found once; the top ten carry 1.2%. The sequenced sample was PBMCs. These receptors were collected from a female donor in good health and CMV-seronegative.

This clone was counted only a few times. V is TRBV4-1 and J is TRBJ1-1; 7 bases align to TRBD1. This CDR3 comprises 18 residues. Germline V CDR1 and CDR2: MGHRA, YSYEKL. The ends lost 4 bases at V and 6 bases at J; junction bases unmatched: 20. The CDR3 sequence: CASSRRTGATGQRAEAFF. CDR3 DNA sequence: TGCGCCAGCAGCCGCAGAACAGGAGCGACAGGGCAAAGGGCTGAAGCTTTCTTT.

The DNA of the CDR3 is TGCGCCACCTGGGACTTCACAGATACGCAGTATTTT. It specifies CATWDFTDTQYF. The J gene is TRBJ2-3, the V gene TRBV10-2, with TRBD2 as a possible D gene (6 bases). There are 12 residues in the CDR3. The germline V gene encodes CDR1 WSHSY and CDR2 SAAADI. The V end lost 10 bases, the J end lost 2 bases, and 10 bases lay between the germline ends.